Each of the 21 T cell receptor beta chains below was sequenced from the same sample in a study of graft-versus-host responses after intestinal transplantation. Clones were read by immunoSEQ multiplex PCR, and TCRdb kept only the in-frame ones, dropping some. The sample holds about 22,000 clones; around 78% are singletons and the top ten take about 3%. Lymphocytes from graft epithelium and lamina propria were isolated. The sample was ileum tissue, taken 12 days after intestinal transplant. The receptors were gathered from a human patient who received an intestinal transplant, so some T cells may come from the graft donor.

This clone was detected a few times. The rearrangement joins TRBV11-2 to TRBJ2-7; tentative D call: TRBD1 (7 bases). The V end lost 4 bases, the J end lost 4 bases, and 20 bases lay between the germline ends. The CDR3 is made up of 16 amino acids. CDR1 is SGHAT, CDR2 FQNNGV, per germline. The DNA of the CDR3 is TGTGCCAGCAGCTACTCACGCGGGACAGCCCCTTACGAGCAGTACTTC. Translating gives CASSYSRGTAPYEQYF.

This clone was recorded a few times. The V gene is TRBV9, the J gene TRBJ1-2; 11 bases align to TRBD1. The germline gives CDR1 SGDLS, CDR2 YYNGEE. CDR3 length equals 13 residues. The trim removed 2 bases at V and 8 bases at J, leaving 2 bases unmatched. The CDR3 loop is CASSVDRGLGYTF. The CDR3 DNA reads TGTGCCAGCAGCGTGGACAGGGGGCTAGGCTACACCTTC.

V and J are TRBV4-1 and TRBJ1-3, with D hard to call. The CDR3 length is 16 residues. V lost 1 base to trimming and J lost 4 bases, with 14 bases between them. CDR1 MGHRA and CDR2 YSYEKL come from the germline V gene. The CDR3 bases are TGCGCCAGCAGCCAAGGACTCCTTTACTCGGGAAACACCATATATTTT. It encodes CASSQGLLYSGNTIYF.

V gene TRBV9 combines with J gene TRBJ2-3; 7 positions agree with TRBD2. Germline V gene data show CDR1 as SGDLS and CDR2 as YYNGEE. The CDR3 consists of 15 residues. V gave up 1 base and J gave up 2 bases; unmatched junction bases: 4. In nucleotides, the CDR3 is TGTGCCAGCAGCGTACTAGCGGCTTACACAGATACGCAGTATTTT. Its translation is CASSVLAAYTDTQYF.

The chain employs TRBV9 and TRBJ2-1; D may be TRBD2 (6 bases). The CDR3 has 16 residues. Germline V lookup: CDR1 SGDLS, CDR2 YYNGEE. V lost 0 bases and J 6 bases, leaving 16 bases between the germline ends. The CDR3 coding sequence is TGTGCCAGCAGCGTAGGGGGTCTAGCGTCCCTCAATGAGCAGTTCTTC. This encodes CASSVGGLASLNEQFF.

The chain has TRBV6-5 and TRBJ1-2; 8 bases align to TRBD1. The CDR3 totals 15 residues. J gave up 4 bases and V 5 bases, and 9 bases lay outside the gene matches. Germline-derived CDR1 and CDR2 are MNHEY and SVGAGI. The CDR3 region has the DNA TGTGCCAGCAGTGGGACAGGATCGGGTGGCTATGGCTACACCTTC. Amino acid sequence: CASSGTGSGGYGYTF.

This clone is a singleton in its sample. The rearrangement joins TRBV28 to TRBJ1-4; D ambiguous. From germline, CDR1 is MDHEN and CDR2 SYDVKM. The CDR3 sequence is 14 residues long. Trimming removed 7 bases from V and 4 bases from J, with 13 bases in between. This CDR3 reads CASTEADRNEKLFF. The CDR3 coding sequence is TGTGCCAGCACGGAGGCAGACCGTAATGAAAAACTGTTTTTT.

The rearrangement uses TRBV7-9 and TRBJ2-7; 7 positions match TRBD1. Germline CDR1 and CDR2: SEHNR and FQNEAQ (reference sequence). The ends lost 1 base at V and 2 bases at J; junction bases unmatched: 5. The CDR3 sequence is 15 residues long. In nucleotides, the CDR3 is TGTGCCAGCAGCTTAGACAAGGACAGGCCCTACGAGCAGTACTTC. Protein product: CASSLDKDRPYEQYF.

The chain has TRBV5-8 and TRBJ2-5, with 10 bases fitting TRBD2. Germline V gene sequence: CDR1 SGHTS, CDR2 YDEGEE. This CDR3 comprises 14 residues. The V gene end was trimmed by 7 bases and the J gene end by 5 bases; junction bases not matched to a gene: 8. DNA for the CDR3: TGTGCCAGCGGAGCGGGGGGGCCATTCGAGACCCAGTACTTC. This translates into CASGAGGPFETQYF.

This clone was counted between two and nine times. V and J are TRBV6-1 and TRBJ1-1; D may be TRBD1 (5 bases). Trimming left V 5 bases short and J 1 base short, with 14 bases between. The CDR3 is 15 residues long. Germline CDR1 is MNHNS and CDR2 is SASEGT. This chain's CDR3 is CASSHGGRENTEAFF. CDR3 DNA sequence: TGTGCCAGCAGTCACGGCGGCAGGGAGAACACTGAAGCTTTCTTT.

CDR3 amino acids: CASSGLAGGYTDTQYF. In DNA form, the CDR3 reads TGTGCCAGCAGTGGTTTAGCGGGGGGGTACACAGATACGCAGTATTTT. J is TRBJ2-3 and V is TRBV2; 11 bases line up with TRBD2. Germline CDR1 is SNHLY and CDR2 is FYNNEI. The CDR3 consists of 16 residues. The junction had 5 bases not matched to a gene; V was cut back by 4 bases and J by 2 bases.

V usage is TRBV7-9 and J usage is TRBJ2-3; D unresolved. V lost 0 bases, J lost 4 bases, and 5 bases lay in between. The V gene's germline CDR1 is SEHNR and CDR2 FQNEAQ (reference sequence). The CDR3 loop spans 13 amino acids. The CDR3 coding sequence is TGTGCCAGCAGCTTAGCGCAGGCAGATACGCAGTATTTT. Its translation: CASSLAQADTQYF.

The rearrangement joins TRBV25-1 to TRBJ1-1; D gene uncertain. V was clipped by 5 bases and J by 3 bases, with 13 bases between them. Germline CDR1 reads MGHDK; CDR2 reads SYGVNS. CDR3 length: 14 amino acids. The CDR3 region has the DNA TGTGCCAGCAGTCCCGGACTTGATTACACTGAAGCTTTCTTT. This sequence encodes CASSPGLDYTEAFF.

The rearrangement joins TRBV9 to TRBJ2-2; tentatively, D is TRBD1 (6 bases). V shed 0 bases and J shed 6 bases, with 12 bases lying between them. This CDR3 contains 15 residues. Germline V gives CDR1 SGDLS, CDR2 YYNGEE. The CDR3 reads CASSVAGASSGELFF. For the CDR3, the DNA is TGTGCCAGCAGCGTAGCAGGGGCCTCTTCCGGGGAGCTGTTTTTT.

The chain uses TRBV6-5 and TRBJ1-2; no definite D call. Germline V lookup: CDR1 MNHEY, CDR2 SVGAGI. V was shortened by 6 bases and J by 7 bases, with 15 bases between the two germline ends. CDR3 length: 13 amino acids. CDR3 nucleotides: TGTGCCAGCAGCACCTACCCCTCTATTGGCTACACCTTC. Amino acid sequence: CASSTYPSIGYTF.

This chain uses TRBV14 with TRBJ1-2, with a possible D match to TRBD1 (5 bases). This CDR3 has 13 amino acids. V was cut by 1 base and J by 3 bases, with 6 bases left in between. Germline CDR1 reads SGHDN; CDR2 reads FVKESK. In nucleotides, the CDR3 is TGTGCCAGCAGCCAAGCAGGGTACTATGGCTACACCTTC. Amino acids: CASSQAGYYGYTF. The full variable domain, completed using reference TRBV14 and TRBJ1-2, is EAGVTQFPSHSVIEKGQTVTLRCDPISGHDNLYWYRRVMGKEIKFLLHFVKESKQDESGMPNNRFLAERTGGTYSTLKVQPAELEDSGVYFCASSQAGYYGYTFGSGTRLTVV.

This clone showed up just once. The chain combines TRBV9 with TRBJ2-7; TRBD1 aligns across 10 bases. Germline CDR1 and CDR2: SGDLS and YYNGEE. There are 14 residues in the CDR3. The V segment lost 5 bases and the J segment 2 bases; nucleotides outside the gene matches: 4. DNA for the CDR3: TGTGCCAGCAGTACCGGGACAGGGGCCTACGAGCAGTACTTC. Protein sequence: CASSTGTGAYEQYF.

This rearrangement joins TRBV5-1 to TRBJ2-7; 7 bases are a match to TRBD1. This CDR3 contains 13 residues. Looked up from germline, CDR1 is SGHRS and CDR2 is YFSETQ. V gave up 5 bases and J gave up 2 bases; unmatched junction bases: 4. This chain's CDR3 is CASSWDRTYEQYF. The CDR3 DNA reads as TGCGCCAGCAGTTGGGACAGAACCTACGAGCAGTACTTC. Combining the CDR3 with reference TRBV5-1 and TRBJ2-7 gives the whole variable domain KAGVTQTPRYLIKTRGQQVTLSCSPISGHRSVSWYQQTPGQGLQFLFEYFSETQRNKGNFPGRFSGRQFSNSRSEMNVSTLELGDSALYLCASSWDRTYEQYFGPGTRLTVT.

As DNA, the CDR3 is TGTGCCAGCAGCTTAGTCGGGTGGGACACTGAAGCTTTCTTT. This encodes CASSLVGWDTEAFF. The chain recombines TRBV7-2 with TRBJ1-1; D gene uncertain. CDR1 and CDR2 from the germline V gene are SGHTA and FQGNSA. V was pared by 1 base and J by 3 bases, with 9 bases between. The CDR3 extends over 14 amino acids.

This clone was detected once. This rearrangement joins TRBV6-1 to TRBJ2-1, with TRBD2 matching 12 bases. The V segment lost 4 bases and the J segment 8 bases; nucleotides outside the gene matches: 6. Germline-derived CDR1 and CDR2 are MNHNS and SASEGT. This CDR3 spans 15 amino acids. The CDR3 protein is CASSARLAGADEQFF. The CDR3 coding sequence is TGTGCCAGCAGTGCCCGACTAGCGGGGGCTGATGAGCAGTTCTTC.

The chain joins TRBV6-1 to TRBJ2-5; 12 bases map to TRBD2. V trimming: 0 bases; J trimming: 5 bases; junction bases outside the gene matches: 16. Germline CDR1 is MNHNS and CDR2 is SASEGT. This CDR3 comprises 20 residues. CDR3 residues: CASSEAFGGLAGGQRETQYF. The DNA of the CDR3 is TGTGCCAGCAGTGAAGCTTTCGGTGGGCTAGCGGGGGGGCAGCGGGAGACCCAGTACTTC.